The 5 T cell receptor beta chains below were found in one sample sequenced in a study of graft-versus-host responses after intestinal transplantation. Libraries were prepared by immunoSEQ multiplex PCR; TCRdb keeps only in-frame clonotypes and omits some of them. The table lists about 14,000 clones, 74% of them singletons. Lymphocytes (intraepithelial and lamina propria) were released by processing the graft tissue. This material consisted of ileum tissue, taken 16 days after intestinal transplant. The receptor set was obtained from a human patient who received an intestinal transplant, so some T cells may come from the graft donor.

CDR3 in DNA: TGTGCCAGCAGCTTATTATCCGGAGGTTTTGCCCACGAGCAGTACTTC. Translating it yields CASSLLSGGFAHEQYF. The chain recombines TRBV13 with TRBJ2-7; D might be TRBD2 (5 bases). The CDR3 has 16 amino acids. V was trimmed by 2 bases and J by 5 bases, leaving 19 bases between them. Germline V gene data show CDR1 as PRHDT and CDR2 as FYEKMQ (reference sequence).

The chain's CDR3 is CASRWRPHGNTIYF. In DNA, the CDR3 is TGTGCCAGTAGGTGGAGGCCCCACGGAAACACCATATATTTT. The rearrangement joins TRBV19 to TRBJ1-3; D is uncertain. The CDR3 totals 14 residues. V gave up 6 bases and J gave up 4 bases, with 13 bases separating them. The germline V gene has CDR1 LNHDA and CDR2 SQIVND (reference sequence). The full variable domain, with the rest looked up from reference TRBV19 and TRBJ1-3, is DGGITQSPKYLFRKEGQNVTLSCEQNLNHDAMYWYRQDPGQGLRLIYYSQIVNDFQKGDIAEGYSVSREKKESFPLTVTSAQKNPTAFYLCASRWRPHGNTIYFGEGSWLTVV.

The genes are TRBV4-1 and TRBJ1-1; a weak D match, TRBD1 (6 bases). Looked up from germline, CDR1 is MGHRA and CDR2 is YSYEKL. V was clipped by 0 bases and J by 1 base, with 18 bases between them. CDR3 length equals 18 residues. The CDR3 DNA reads TGCGCCAGCAGCCAAGATCGACCTCCGGGGGGCAGGAACACTGAAGCTTTCTTT. This codes for CASSQDRPPGGRNTEAFF.

The rearrangement links TRBV2 to TRBJ1-5; 7 bases are a match to TRBD1. CDR1 and CDR2 from the germline V gene are SNHLY and FYNNEI. V dropped 3 bases and J dropped 1; count of bases not matched to a gene: 0. The CDR3 sequence is 14 residues long. In DNA, the CDR3 is TGTGCCAGCAGTGAGGGACAGAGCAATCAGCCCCAGCATTTT. As protein: CASSEGQSNQPQHF.

The chain has TRBV10-3 and TRBJ2-2, with 12 bases lining up with TRBD2. The germline CDR1 and CDR2 sequences are ENHRY and SYGVKD. V lost 6 bases to trimming and J lost 2 bases; unmatched junction nucleotides: 1. The CDR3 consists of 15 residues. In DNA, the CDR3 is TGTGCCATCAGACTAGCGGGGGGAAACACCGGGGAGCTGTTTTTT. Translated, it gives CAIRLAGGNTGELFF.